The rows below give T cell receptor beta chains drawn from one sample of a study of shared clonotypes between healthy human individuals. The repertoire was sequenced with immunoSEQ multiplex PCR; TCRdb's copy has only in-frame clones and lacks some. The sample holds about 520,000 clones, around 73% seen once. The specimen was PBMCs. These receptors were obtained from a woman aged 40 to 50 in good health. Some clones in this sample may be carry-over from other donors' samples. Both conserved end residues are part of each CDR3. The D gene is left open where the match is weak. Clone sizes are given selectively: once, few, many, or a class where the clone is expanded.

TRBJ2-5	NA	TRBD2	TRBV10-3	CAISARLAGEEAQETQYF	TGTGCCATCAGTGCGAGACTAGCGGGAGAGGAGGCCCAAGAGACCCAGTACTTC
TRBJ1-1	few	NA	TRBV6-1	CASLPGPANTEAFF	TGTGCCAGCCTTCCGGGGCCAGCGAACACTGAAGCTTTCTTT
TRBJ2-5	NA	NA	TRBV28	CASSLYPAAQETQYF	TGTGCCAGCAGTTTATACCCCGCAGCTCAAGAGACCCAGTACTTC
TRBJ2-2	once	TRBD2	TRBV5-1	CASSLLAGGVTGELFF	TGCGCCAGCAGCTTACTAGCGGGAGGGGTAACCGGGGAGCTGTTTTTT
TRBJ2-1	NA	NA	TRBV21-1	CASSKRAGVNEQFF	TGTGCCAGCAGCAAACGGGCAGGGGTCAATGAGCAGTTCTTC
TRBJ2-2	few	NA	TRBV6-5	CASSSVSSLLGELFF	TGTGCCAGCAGTAGTGTCAGTAGCCTACTCGGGGAGCTGTTTTTT
TRBJ1-5	NA	NA	TRBV5-6	CASSLDVGNQPQHF	TGTGCCAGCAGCTTGGACGTTGGCAATCAGCCCCAGCATTTT
TRBJ2-7	once	NA	TRBV19	CASSGRAPYEQYF	TGTGCCAGTAGTGGGCGGGCCCCCTACGAGCAGTACTTC
TRBJ2-3	NA	TRBD2	TRBV4-1	CASSQDASGRTDTQYF	TGCGCCAGCAGCCAAGATGCTAGCGGGAGAACAGATACGCAGTATTTT
TRBJ1-1	NA	NA	TRBV7-2	CASSQGRKTEAFF	TGTGCCAGCAGCCAAGGTCGAAAGACTGAAGCTTTCTTT
TRBJ2-1	NA	TRBD2	TRBV6-5	CASRRLAGVYNEQFF	TGTGCCAGCAGAAGACTAGCGGGAGTTTACAATGAGCAGTTCTTC
TRBJ2-5	NA	TRBD1	TRBV7-9	CASSSGTGNQETQYF	TGTGCCAGCAGCTCCGGGACAGGGAACCAAGAGACCCAGTACTTC
TRBJ2-1	many	TRBD1	TRBV7-3	CASSQSATGGAYNEQFF	TGTGCCAGCAGCCAGAGCGCAACAGGGGGCGCATACAATGAGCAGTTCTTC
TRBJ2-1	NA	TRBD2	TRBV10-3	CAISSRGDEQFF	TGTGCCATCAGTAGTCGGGGGGATGAGCAGTTCTTC
TRBJ2-7	NA	NA	TRBV2	CASSALAGGYEQYF	TGTGCCAGCAGTGCACTAGCCGGCGGGTACGAGCAGTACTTC
TRBJ2-7	NA	TRBD2	TRBV7-3	CASSPMGLAGEDEQYF	TGTGCCAGCAGCCCTATGGGACTAGCGGGAGAGGACGAGCAGTACTTC
TRBJ2-1	NA	NA	TRBV7-4	CASSRYPHNEQFF	TGTGCCAGCAGCCGCTACCCCCACAATGAGCAGTTCTTC
TRBJ2-7	NA	NA	TRBV6-1	CASTLRRPPRVEQYF	TGTGCCAGCACCCTGCGGAGGCCACCGCGTGTCGAGCAGTACTTC
TRBJ2-6	NA	NA	TRBV28	CASSMGLPSGANVLTF	TGTGCCAGCAGTATGGGACTCCCGTCTGGGGCCAACGTCCTGACTTTC
TRBJ1-5	NA	NA	TRBV6-1	CASSVQVNQPQHF	TGTGCCAGCAGTGTACAGGTAAATCAGCCCCAGCATTTT
TRBJ1-2	NA	NA	TRBV18	CASSPPGGYYGYTF	TGTGCCAGCTCCCCTCCGGGGGGCTACTATGGCTACACCTTC
TRBJ2-3	once	NA	TRBV25-1	CASRKDGTDTQYF	TGTGCCAGCCGTAAGGATGGCACAGATACGCAGTATTTT
TRBJ2-3	NA	TRBD2	TRBV7-2	CASSLASGSTDTQYF	TGTGCCAGCAGCTTAGCTAGCGGGAGTACAGATACGCAGTATTTT
TRBJ2-5	NA	TRBD2	TRBV5-4	CASRPGLAGQETQYF	TGTGCCAGCAGGCCGGGCCTAGCGGGACAAGAGACCCAGTACTTC
TRBJ2-5	few	NA	TRBV18	CASSPSSAPGETQYF	TGTGCCAGCTCTCCCTCTAGCGCCCCGGGAGAGACCCAGTACTTC
TRBJ1-5	NA	NA	TRBV19	CASSSRGGPNQPQHF	TGTGCCAGTAGTAGTCGGGGGGGGCCCAATCAGCCCCAGCATTTT